Shown below are 32 T cell receptor beta chains from a single sample sequenced in a study of T cell changes during pregnancy in multiple sclerosis. Repertoires were generated with immunoSEQ multiplex PCR, while TCRdb's copy carries only in-frame clones and drops some. The table has 45,000 to 65,000 clones, around 92% seen once. This specimen consisted of CD4+ T cells from peripheral blood mononuclear cells, obtained after pregnancy. Receptors originate from a female donor with multiple sclerosis, enrolled in a pregnancy study.

This rearrangement joins TRBV20-1 to TRBJ2-5; D ambiguous. This CDR3 is built from 11 residues. V was cut by 5 bases and J by 4 bases, with 8 bases left in between. Per the germline V gene, CDR1 is DFQATT and CDR2 is SNEGSKA (reference sequence). The CDR3 spells CSARYLETQYF. Written as DNA, the CDR3 is TGCAGTGCTCGATACTTAGAGACCCAGTACTTC.

This chain joins TRBV7-2 and TRBJ2-1; possible D gene TRBD2, 6 bases. The V gene's germline CDR1 is SGHTA and CDR2 FQGNSA. Deletions cut 5 bases from V and 2 bases from J, with 16 bases between. This CDR3 contains 16 residues. CDR3 region: CASSPEFGLTYNEQFF. The CDR3 region has the DNA TGTGCCAGCAGCCCCGAATTTGGACTAACCTACAATGAGCAGTTCTTC.

This clone occurred once. This rearrangement joins TRBV7-6 to TRBJ2-5, with D hard to call. The CDR3 length is 12 residues. Trimming removed 4 bases at V and 1 base at J, with 4 bases between. Germline loops: CDR1 SGHVS, CDR2 FNYEAQ. The CDR3 reads CASSSSQETQYF. The CDR3 DNA is TGTGCCAGCAGCTCCTCCCAAGAGACCCAGTACTTC.

V usage is TRBV7-8 and J usage is TRBJ1-5, with D perhaps matching TRBD1 (5 bases). This CDR3 has 15 amino acids. Trimming took 0 bases from V and 4 from J, leaving 10 bases between them. Germline V CDR1 and CDR2: SGHVS, FQNEAQ. The CDR3 DNA is TGTGCCAGCAGCTTAGCGGGGGGTAGGAATCAGCCCCAGCATTTT. It translates to CASSLAGGRNQPQHF.

The chain is built from TRBV6-6 and TRBJ1-5; no reliable D call. Germline CDR1 is MNHNY and CDR2 is SVGAGI (reference sequence). This CDR3 is built from 14 residues. Trimming removed 8 bases from V and 7 bases from J, with 18 bases in between. The CDR3 region is CASHPSGNHQPQHF. CDR3 bases: TGTGCCAGCCATCCTTCCGGGAATCACCAGCCCCAGCATTTT.

This chain links TRBV27 with TRBJ2-7; 7 bases match TRBD1. V was pared by 5 bases and J by 6 bases, with 13 bases of the junction left unmatched. The length of the CDR3 is 15 residues. CDR1 is MNHEY and CDR2 is SMNVEV in the germline V gene (reference sequence). The CDR3 sequence: CASSPMPGQRREQYF. The CDR3 DNA sequence: TGTGCCAGCAGTCCGATGCCGGGACAGAGGCGCGAGCAGTACTTC.

The rearrangement links TRBV5-8 to TRBJ1-2, with TRBD1 identical over 7 bases. The CDR3 sequence is 13 residues long. The germline CDR1 and CDR2 sequences are SGHTS and YDEGEE. V trimming: 2 bases; J trimming: 5 bases; junction bases outside the gene matches: 3. Here the CDR3 reads CASSFGTVYGYTF. The CDR3 DNA follows: TGTGCCAGCAGCTTCGGGACAGTATATGGCTACACCTTC.

V is TRBV7-3 and J is TRBJ2-2, with a tentative D call TRBD2 (5 bases). V lost 1 base, J lost 3 bases, and 9 bases lay in between. The CDR3 loop spans 15 amino acids. CDR1 and CDR2 from the germline V gene are SGHTA and FQGTGA. The CDR3 region is CASSLKGDHTGELFF. CDR3 nucleotide sequence: TGTGCCAGCAGCTTAAAGGGAGATCACACCGGGGAGCTGTTTTTT.

V gene TRBV2 combines with J gene TRBJ2-1; the D gene is possibly TRBD2 (6 bases). Trimming cost V 6 bases and J 8 bases, with 14 bases left between them. The germline gives CDR1 SNHLY, CDR2 FYNNEI. The CDR3 contains 13 residues. The CDR3 is CASRVFREDEQFF. The CDR3 coding sequence is TGTGCCAGCAGAGTGTTTAGGGAGGATGAGCAGTTCTTC. Complete variable domain (other parts from reference TRBV2 and TRBJ2-1): EPEVTQTPSHQVTQMGQEVILRCVPISNHLYFYWYRQILGQKVEFLVSFYNNEISEKSEIFDDQFSVERPDGSNFTLKIRSTKLEDSAMYFCASRVFREDEQFFGPGTRLTVL.

The V and J genes are TRBV7-9 and TRBJ1-1; D is unclear. V lost 0 bases, J lost 8 bases, and 16 bases lay in between. Germline V gene data show CDR1 as SEHNR and CDR2 as FQNEAQ (reference sequence). The CDR3 runs 15 residues. CDR3 DNA: TGTGCCAGCAGCTTAGCAAATGTCCAGGCTCGAGAAGCTTTCTTT. It encodes CASSLANVQAREAFF.

In DNA form, the CDR3 reads TGTGCCAGCAGCGTAGCTGGACAGGGAAGCACAGATACGCAGTATTTT. Translating it yields CASSVAGQGSTDTQYF. The chain recombines TRBV9 with TRBJ2-3; the match to TRBD1 covers 8 bases. Trimming cost V 0 bases and J 0 bases; bases outside gene matches: 3. The germline CDR1 and CDR2 sequences are SGDLS and YYNGEE. The CDR3 sequence is 16 residues long.

V and J are TRBV6-1 and TRBJ1-5; D gene ambiguous. The CDR3 spans 14 residues. Germline V lookup: CDR1 MNHNS, CDR2 SASEGT. Trimming cost V 3 bases and J 7 bases, with 13 bases left between them. CDR3 loop: CASSEGRVEQPQHF. CDR3 coding DNA: TGTGCCAGCAGTGAGGGGAGGGTAGAACAGCCCCAGCATTTT.

Of note for this clone: Different DNA sequences within this sample yield the same CDR3. The rearrangement uses TRBV14 and TRBJ1-1, with D unresolved. The germline CDR1 and CDR2 sequences are SGHDN and FVKESK. V lost 1 base and J 0 bases, leaving 6 bases between the germline ends. The CDR3 has 14 residues. As DNA, the CDR3 is TGTGCCAGCAGCCAAGCAGGCATGAACACTGAAGCTTTCTTT. It is translated as CASSQAGMNTEAFF.

This chain connects TRBV5-1 to TRBJ2-7, with 8 nucleotides matching TRBD1. After removal of 1 base from V and 3 bases from J, the junction contained 6 bases not matched to a gene. Germline CDR1 SGHRS, CDR2 YFSETQ. This CDR3 is 15 amino acids long. The CDR3 sequence is CASSLKTGDFYEQYF. CDR3 in DNA: TGCGCCAGCAGCTTGAAGACAGGGGACTTCTACGAGCAGTACTTC.

This chain links TRBV28 with TRBJ2-2; 9 bases match TRBD1. There are 14 residues in the CDR3. With V trimmed by 7 bases and J by 6 bases, 6 bases remained unmatched. The germline V gene encodes CDR1 MDHEN and CDR2 SYDVKM. In DNA form, the CDR3 reads TGTGCCAGCAACGTACAGGGGGCGGCCGGGGAGCTGTTTTTT. Translation gives CASNVQGAAGELFF. The complete variable domain, with remaining parts taken from reference TRBV28 and TRBJ2-2, reads DVKVTQSSRYLVKRTGEKVFLECVQDMDHENMFWYRQDPGLGLRLIYFSYDVKMKEKGDIPEGYSVSREKKERFSLILESASTNQTSMYLCASNVQGAAGELFFGEGSRLTVL.

This chain links TRBV28 with TRBJ2-3; 7 bases fit TRBD2. J gave up 11 bases and V 7 bases, and 9 bases lay outside the gene matches. The CDR3 is 12 amino acids. Germline V gene sequence: CDR1 MDHEN, CDR2 SYDVKM. The CDR3 nucleotides are TGTGCCAGCAACACTGTAGCGGGCAAGCAGTATTTT. As protein: CASNTVAGKQYF.

The chain combines TRBV28 with TRBJ2-5; the D is unclear. The CDR3 sequence is 13 residues long. The V gene lost 6 bases and the J gene lost 4 bases, with 12 bases spanning the gap. CDR1 is MDHEN, CDR2 SYDVKM, per germline. CDR3 amino acids: CASSGGLRETQYF. The CDR3 DNA sequence: TGTGCCAGCAGCGGCGGCTTGAGAGAGACCCAGTACTTC.

This clone was seen a handful of times. This sequence joins TRBV5-6 and TRBJ1-1; D gene ambiguous. Per germline, CDR1 SGHDT and CDR2 YYEEEE. The CDR3 loop spans 13 amino acids. V was cut by 0 bases and J by 5 bases, with 8 bases left in between. CDR3 amino acids: CASSLVRGTEAFF. CDR3 DNA sequence: TGTGCCAGCAGCTTGGTTCGAGGGACTGAAGCTTTCTTT.

This chain links TRBV10-1 with TRBJ2-1, with D maybe TRBD2 (6 bases). Germline V CDR1 and CDR2: WNHNN, SYGVQD (reference sequence). CDR3 length equals 15 residues. V was clipped by 1 base and J by 6 bases, with 13 bases between them. The CDR3 DNA reads as TGCGCCAGCAGTGAGTGGGGGACTCTGAGCAATGAGCAGTTCTTC. Its protein product is CASSEWGTLSNEQFF.

The chain links TRBV7-9 to TRBJ2-1; TRBD2 matches at 7 bases. The junction had 12 bases not matched to a gene; V was cut back by 5 bases and J by 8 bases. Germline CDR1 reads SEHNR; CDR2 reads FQNEAQ (reference sequence). There are 15 residues in the CDR3. CDR3 sequence (DNA): TGTGCCAGCAGCGCCAGCGGGGTGGCAAGTCATGAGCAGTTCTTC. Its translation: CASSASGVASHEQFF.

V usage is TRBV25-1 and J usage is TRBJ2-3; D is perhaps TRBD2 (5 bases). V lost 4 bases, J lost 2 bases, and 13 bases lay in between. The V gene's germline CDR1 is MGHDK and CDR2 SYGVNS. The CDR3 loop spans 15 amino acids. CDR3 bases: TGTGCCAGCAGTGCCTCTGACGGGATCACAGATACGCAGTATTTT. Encoded protein: CASSASDGITDTQYF.

The chain couples TRBV30 to TRBJ2-7, with D possibly being TRBD2 (5 bases). Germline V lookup: CDR1 GTSNPN, CDR2 SVGIG (reference sequence). Trimming stripped 1 base from V and 7 bases from J, with 11 bases between. CDR3 length equals 12 residues. The CDR3, as DNA: TGTGCCTGGAGTGGAGGCCCGGGAGAGCAGTACTTC. It translates to CAWSGGPGEQYF.

The chain employs TRBV14 and TRBJ2-1; 13 bases are a match to TRBD2. The CDR3 extends over 16 amino acids. Trimming removed 1 base from V and 9 bases from J; junction bases left unmatched: 6. Germline CDR1 SGHDN, CDR2 FVKESK. The CDR3 reads CASSQVLTSGRAEQFF. CDR3 bases: TGTGCCAGCAGCCAAGTTTTAACTAGCGGGAGGGCTGAGCAGTTCTTC.

The chain has TRBV7-3 and TRBJ2-1; TRBD2 matches at 12 bases. V was pared by 5 bases and J by 4 bases, with 6 bases of the junction left unmatched. Germline V gene sequence: CDR1 SGHTA, CDR2 FQGTGA. CDR3 length equals 16 residues. The CDR3 nucleotides read TGTGCCAGCAGCAGCTGGACTAGCGGGGAATACAATGAGCAGTTCTTC. As protein: CASSSWTSGEYNEQFF. Full variable domain (remainder filled in from reference TRBV7-3 and TRBJ2-1): GAGVSQTPSNKVTEKGKYVELRCDPISGHTALYWYRQSLGQGPEFLIYFQGTGAADDSGLPNDRFFAVRPEGSVSTLKIQRTERGDSAVYLCASSSWTSGEYNEQFFGPGTRLTVL.

The chain recombines TRBV18 with TRBJ2-5, with D possibly TRBD2 on 6 matching bases. CDR1 and CDR2 (germline): KGHSH, LQKENI. The CDR3 consists of 15 residues. V was clipped by 2 bases and J by 2 bases, with 12 bases between them. The CDR3 protein is CASSPAGLFQETQYF. The CDR3 nucleotides read TGTGCCAGCTCACCAGCGGGACTGTTTCAAGAGACCCAGTACTTC.

The gene calls are TRBV10-3 and TRBJ2-4; maybe TRBD1 (7 bases). V was cut by 2 bases and J by 6 bases, with 14 bases left in between. Looked up from germline, CDR1 is ENHRY and CDR2 is SYGVKD. The CDR3 has 15 amino acids. The CDR3 region has the DNA TGTGCCATCAGTGAGAGACAGGAGGGGGCAAACATTCAGTACTTC. Its translation is CAISERQEGANIQYF.

This clone appeared once. The germline gene is not matched at one end of the junction; a read error may be the cause. V and J are TRBV7-7 and TRBJ2-3; 9 nucleotides align to TRBD2. The germline CDR1 and CDR2 sequences are SSHAT and FNYEAQ (reference sequence). CDR3 length equals 16 residues. For the CDR3, the DNA is TGTGCTAGCAGCTTAGCGGCGGGAGGGCCTGGAGATACGCAGTATTTT. Translation: CASSLAAGGPGDTQYF.

This chain uses TRBV7-2 with TRBJ2-7, with a tentative D call TRBD1 (5 bases). Germline CDR1 SGHTA, CDR2 FQGNSA. Trimming pared 2 bases from V and 6 bases from J, leaving 20 bases between. The CDR3 loop spans 16 amino acids. CDR3 nucleotide sequence: TGTGCCAGCAGCTTAAAAATTGCGGTCAGGGCCGTCGAGCAGTACTTC. This codes for CASSLKIAVRAVEQYF.

This CDR3 reads CASSAGDTAYEQYF. The DNA of the CDR3 is TGTGCCAGCAGCGCCGGGGACACCGCCTACGAGCAGTACTTC. The V call is TRBV7-2, the J call TRBJ2-7; TRBD1 might be the D (6 bases). This CDR3 has 14 amino acids. Trimming shortened V by 5 bases and J by 2 bases, and 13 bases separated the two germline ends. In germline, CDR1 is SGHTA, CDR2 FQGNSA.

The table lists this clone with a few counts. The chain uses TRBV30 and TRBJ1-5; unclear D gene. There are 13 residues in the CDR3. CDR1 is GTSNPN and CDR2 is SVGIG in the germline V gene (reference sequence). V lost 2 bases and J 3 bases, leaving 8 bases between the germline ends. CDR3 DNA: TGTGCCTGGAGTATAGAGAACAATCAGCCCCAGCATTTT. It is translated as CAWSIENNQPQHF.

V gene TRBV10-3 combines with J gene TRBJ2-3, with a tentative D call TRBD1 (5 bases). The V gene's germline CDR1 is ENHRY and CDR2 SYGVKD. V was trimmed by 3 bases and J by 8 bases, leaving 9 bases between them. This CDR3 has 12 amino acids. CDR3 coding DNA: TGTGCCATCAGTGAACAGGAGTTTACGCAGTATTTT. Amino acid sequence: CAISEQEFTQYF.

The V gene is TRBV7-9, the J gene TRBJ2-1; 7 nucleotides align to TRBD2. V lost 3 bases to trimming and J lost 4 bases; unmatched junction nucleotides: 6. The CDR3 runs 15 residues. Germline CDR1 and CDR2: SEHNR and FQNEAQ (reference sequence). The CDR3 DNA follows: TGTGCCAGCAGCTTTGGGAGCGGGGCTTACAATGAGCAGTTCTTC. It codes for CASSFGSGAYNEQFF.